This T cell receptor (beta chain) was captured in a study of T cells in Graves' hyperthyroidism and ophthalmopathy (dated by TCRdb to about 2019). About the investigation overall: Peripheral blood was collected at initial diagnosis, before any treatment. The study also compared thyroid tissue and blood T-cell repertoires from five or six Graves' hyperthyroidism patients. For training and testing, the 110 or so patients in the discovery cohort were randomly divided in a 7:3 ratio. A discovery cohort of roughly 96 patients, 43 with Graves' ophthalmopathy and over 55 with stable Graves' hyperthyroidism, was used to find distinguishing TCR V-J signatures. An independent validation cohort of about 19 hyperthyroidism patients and approximately 17 patients who later progressed to ophthalmopathy tested prospective prediction of ophthalmopathy. TCR Vbeta CDR3 sequencing of some 140 peripheral blood samples (under 45 ophthalmopathy, 75 to 80 hyperthyroidism and some 17 progressor patients) is reported in the paper. After sampling, hyperthyroidism patients received methimazole starting at 30 mg daily, and ophthalmopathy patients received high-dose intravenous methylprednisolone. Points the paper makes about the study in general: Most expanded thyroid clonotypes (frequency above 0.001) were also found in blood, which suggests that blood repertoires may mirror thyroid immune responses. No statistical method was used to fix the sample size in advance, and group allocation was not hidden from the investigators. In cross-validation, a model built on a 13 V-J signature told ophthalmopathy apart from stable hyperthyroidism with 85% to 90% sensitivity and around 83% specificity, and in testing the same model reached 80%/75%. In validation, progression to ophthalmopathy was predicted by the model with more than 65% sensitivity and 72.22% specificity, a median of approximately 6.5 months before onset.

Stable Graves' hyperthyroidism was defined as no progression to ophthalmopathy during 18 months of follow-up. Hyperthyroidism patients were newly diagnosed, with disease duration under 2 months, and aged 18 to 65 years. Exclusion was applied to patients with uncontrolled infections, other autoimmune diseases, pregnancy or lactation. Clinical symptoms, serum thyroxine and TRAb, thyroid ultrasound, and orbital computed tomography formed the basis for the diagnoses. Ficoll-Paque density gradient centrifugation was used to isolate PBMCs from 8 to 10 ml of fresh peripheral blood. Total RNA was extracted using Trizol reagent, and RNA quality was assessed on an Agilent 2100 Bioanalyzer. The TCR beta CDR3 regions were amplified from the RNA transcripts. For the first round of RT-PCR on the TCR CDR3, the HTBI primer set was used together with the Qiagen OneStep RT-PCR kit. Libraries were constructed in a second round of multiplex PCR, after which size selection and purification were performed. Libraries were sequenced paired-end with 100 bp reads on an Illumina HiSeq2000. Processing in the source paper ran as follows. SOAPnuke was used to process the raw data, with reads discarded if the reads contained adapters or uncalled bases, had a mean Phred below 15, or lacked an exact constant-primer or identifier match. COPE v1.2.5 was used to merge the high-quality paired reads, and each unique nucleotide sequence was defined as a clonotype. MiTCR v1.1 was used to align the clonotypes against IMGT TRBV, TRBD and TRBJ reference segments. Only V-J combinations with frequency above 0.0001, covering about 99% of repertoires, were analysed. A TCS score was defined as the ratio of F50 (clonal expansion) to E x V (chaos), with BLOSUM62-based TCRdist applied between CDR3 peptides within each V-J. Welch's t-statistics and random forest reduced just over 500 V-J features to about 13, which were used in a naive Bayes classifier (R e1071). Thyroid-blood repertoire similarity was quantified with the Morisita-Horn index. TCRdb reworked the public reads: Q25 trimming with fastp, MiXCR clone assembly, productive beta chains retained. When rows share a CDR3 protein, they turn into one entry using the most common DNA and genes. These V and J calls derive from TCRdb rather than the authors' analysis. This sample holds nearly 750,000 distinct CDR3 sequences; 35% were observed only once. Around 30% of the sample is taken by the ten largest.

This clonotype was counted at least ten times. Its cognate antigen has yet to be identified. No per-base quality is available; no much larger clone lies one base away. Material: blood. The clonotype originates from a woman between 40 and 55 years old with Graves' hyperthyroidism.

The CDR3: CATSDAPGQDTGLNQPQHF. The sequenced DNA is TGTGCCACCAGTGACGCACCGGGACAGGACACAGGTCTCAATCAGCCCCAGCATTTT. In this chain, TRBV24-1 is recombined with TRBJ1-5, and 8 junction bases match TRBD1. Trimming leaves V shorter by 4 bases and J shorter by 3 bases, with the junction holding 16 bases beyond the gene matches. From cysteine to phenylalanine, the CDR3 is 19 amino acids long. Just the 57-base CDR3 DNA is kept, in frame starting at base 1. CDR1 and CDR2 were assigned from the germline V gene as KGHDR and SFDVKD.